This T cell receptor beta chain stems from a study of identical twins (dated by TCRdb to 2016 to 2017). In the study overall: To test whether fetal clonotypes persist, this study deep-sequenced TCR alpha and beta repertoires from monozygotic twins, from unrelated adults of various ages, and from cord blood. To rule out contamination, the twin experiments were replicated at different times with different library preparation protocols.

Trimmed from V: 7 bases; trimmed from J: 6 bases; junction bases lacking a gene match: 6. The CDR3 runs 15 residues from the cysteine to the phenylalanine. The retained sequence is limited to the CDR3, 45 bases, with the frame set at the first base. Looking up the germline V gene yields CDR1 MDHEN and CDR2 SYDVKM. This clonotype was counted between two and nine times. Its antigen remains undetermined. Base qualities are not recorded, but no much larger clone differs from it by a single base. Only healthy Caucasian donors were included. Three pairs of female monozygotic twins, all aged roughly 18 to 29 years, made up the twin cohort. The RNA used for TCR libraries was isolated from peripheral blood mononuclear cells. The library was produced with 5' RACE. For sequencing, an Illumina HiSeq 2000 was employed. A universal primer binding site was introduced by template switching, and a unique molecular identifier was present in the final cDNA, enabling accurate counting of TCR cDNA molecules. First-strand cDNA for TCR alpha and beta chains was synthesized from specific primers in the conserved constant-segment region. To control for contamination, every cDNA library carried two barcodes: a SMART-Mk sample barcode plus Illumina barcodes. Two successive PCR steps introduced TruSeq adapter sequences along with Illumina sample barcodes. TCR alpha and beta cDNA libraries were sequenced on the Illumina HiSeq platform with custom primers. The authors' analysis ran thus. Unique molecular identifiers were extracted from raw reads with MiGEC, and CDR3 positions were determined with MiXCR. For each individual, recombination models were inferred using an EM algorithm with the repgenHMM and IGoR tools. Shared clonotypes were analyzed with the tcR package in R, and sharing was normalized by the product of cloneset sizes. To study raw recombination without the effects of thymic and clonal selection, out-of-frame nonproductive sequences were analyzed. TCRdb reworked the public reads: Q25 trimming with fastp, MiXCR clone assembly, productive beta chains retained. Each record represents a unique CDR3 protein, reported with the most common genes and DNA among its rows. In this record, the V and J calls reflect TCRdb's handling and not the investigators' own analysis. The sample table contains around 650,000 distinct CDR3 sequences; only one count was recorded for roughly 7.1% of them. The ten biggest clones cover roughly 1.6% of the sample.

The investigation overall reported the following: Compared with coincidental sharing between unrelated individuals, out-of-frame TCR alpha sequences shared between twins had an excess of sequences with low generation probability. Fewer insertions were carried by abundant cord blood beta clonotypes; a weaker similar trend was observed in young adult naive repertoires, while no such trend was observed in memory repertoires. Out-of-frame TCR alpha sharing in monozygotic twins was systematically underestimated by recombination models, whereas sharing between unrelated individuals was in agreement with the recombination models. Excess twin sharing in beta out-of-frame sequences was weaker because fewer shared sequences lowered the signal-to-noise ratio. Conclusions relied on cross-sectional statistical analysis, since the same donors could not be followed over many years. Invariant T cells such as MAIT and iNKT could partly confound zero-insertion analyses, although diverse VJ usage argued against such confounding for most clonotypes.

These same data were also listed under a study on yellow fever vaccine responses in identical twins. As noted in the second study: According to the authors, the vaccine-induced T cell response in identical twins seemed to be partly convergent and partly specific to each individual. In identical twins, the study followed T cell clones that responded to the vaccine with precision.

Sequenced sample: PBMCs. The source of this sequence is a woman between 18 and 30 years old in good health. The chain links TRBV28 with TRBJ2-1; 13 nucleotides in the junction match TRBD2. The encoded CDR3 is CASITGTSGTNEQFF. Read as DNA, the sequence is TGTGCCAGCATTACCGGGACTAGCGGGACCAATGAGCAGTTCTTC. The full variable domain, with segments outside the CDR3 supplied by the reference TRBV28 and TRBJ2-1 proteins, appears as DVKVTQSSRYLVKRTGEKVFLECVQDMDHENMFWYRQDPGLGLRLIYFSYDVKMKEKGDIPEGYSVSREKKERFSLILESASTNQTSMYLCASITGTSGTNEQFFGPGTRLTVL.